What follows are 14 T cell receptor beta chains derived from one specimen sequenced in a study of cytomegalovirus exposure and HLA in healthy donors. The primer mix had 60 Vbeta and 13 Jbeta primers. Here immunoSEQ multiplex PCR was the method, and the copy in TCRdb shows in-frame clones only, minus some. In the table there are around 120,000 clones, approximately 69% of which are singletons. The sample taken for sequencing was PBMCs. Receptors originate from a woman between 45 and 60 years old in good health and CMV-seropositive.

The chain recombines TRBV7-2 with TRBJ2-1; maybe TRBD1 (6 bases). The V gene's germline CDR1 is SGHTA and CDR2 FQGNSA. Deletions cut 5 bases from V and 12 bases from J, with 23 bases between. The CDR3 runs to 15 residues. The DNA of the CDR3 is TGTGCCAGCAGCCCTTCAATCGGGACAACTGGGCGGCAGTTCTTC. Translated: CASSPSIGTTGRQFF.

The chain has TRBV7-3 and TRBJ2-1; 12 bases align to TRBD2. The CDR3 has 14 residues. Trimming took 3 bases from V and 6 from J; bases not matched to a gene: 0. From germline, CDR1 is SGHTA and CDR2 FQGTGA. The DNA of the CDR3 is TGTGCCAGCAGCTTGACTAGCGGGAGCAATGAGCAGTTCTTC. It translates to CASSLTSGSNEQFF.

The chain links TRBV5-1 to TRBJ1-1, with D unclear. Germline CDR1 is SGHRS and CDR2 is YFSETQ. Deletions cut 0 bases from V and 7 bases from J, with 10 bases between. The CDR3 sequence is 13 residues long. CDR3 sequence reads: CASSLELQDEAFF. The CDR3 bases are TGCGCCAGCAGCTTGGAACTCCAGGATGAAGCTTTCTTT.

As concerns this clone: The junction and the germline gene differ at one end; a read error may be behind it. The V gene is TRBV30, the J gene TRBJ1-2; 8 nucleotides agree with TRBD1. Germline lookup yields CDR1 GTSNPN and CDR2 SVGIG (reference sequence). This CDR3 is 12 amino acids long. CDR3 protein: CACYRSGQELSF. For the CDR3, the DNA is TGTGCCTGTTATCGTTCGGGACAGGAGTTATCCTTC.

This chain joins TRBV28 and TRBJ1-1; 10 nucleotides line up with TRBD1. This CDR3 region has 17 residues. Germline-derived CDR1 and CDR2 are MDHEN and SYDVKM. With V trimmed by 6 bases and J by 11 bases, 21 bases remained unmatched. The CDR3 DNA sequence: TGTGCCAGCAGCCTTTACGCACCGGGACAGGGGCTACCGGGGGCTTTCTTT. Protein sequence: CASSLYAPGQGLPGAFF.

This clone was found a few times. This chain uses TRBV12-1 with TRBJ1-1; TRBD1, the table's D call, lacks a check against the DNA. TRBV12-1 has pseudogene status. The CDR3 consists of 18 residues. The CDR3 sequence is CASSPTGTEEKANTEAFF. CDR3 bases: TGTGCCAGCAGCCCAACCGGGACAGAGGAAAAGGCGAACACTGAAGCTTTCTTT.

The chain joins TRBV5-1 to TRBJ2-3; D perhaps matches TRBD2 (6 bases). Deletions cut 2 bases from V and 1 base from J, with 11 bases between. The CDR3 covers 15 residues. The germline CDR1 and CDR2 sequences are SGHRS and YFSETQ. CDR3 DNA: TGCGCCAGCAGCTTTGTAGGAGGGGGCACAGATACGCAGTATTTT. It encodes CASSFVGGGTDTQYF.

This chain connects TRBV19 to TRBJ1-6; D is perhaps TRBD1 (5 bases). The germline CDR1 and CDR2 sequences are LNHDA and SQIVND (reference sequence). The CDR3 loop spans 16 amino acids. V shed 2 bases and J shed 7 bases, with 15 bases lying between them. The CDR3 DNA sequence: TGTGCCAGTAGTATAATGTCGACAGTAGGGAATTCACCCCTCCACTTT. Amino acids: CASSIMSTVGNSPLHF.

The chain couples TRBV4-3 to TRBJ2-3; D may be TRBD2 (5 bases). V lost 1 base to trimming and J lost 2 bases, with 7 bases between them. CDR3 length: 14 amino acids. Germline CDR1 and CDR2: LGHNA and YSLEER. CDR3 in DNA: TGCGCCAGCAGCCAAGGAGGGTTCACAGATACGCAGTATTTT. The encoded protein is CASSQGGFTDTQYF.

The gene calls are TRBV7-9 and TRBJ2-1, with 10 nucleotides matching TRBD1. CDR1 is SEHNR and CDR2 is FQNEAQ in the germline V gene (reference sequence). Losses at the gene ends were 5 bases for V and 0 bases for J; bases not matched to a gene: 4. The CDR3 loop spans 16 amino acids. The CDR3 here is CASSPGQGSSYNEQFF. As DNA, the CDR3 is TGTGCCAGCAGCCCGGGACAGGGGAGCTCCTACAATGAGCAGTTCTTC. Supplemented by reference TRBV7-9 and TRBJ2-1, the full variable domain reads DTGVSQNPRHKITKRGQNVTFRCDPISEHNRLYWYRQTLGQGPEFLTYFQNEAQLEKSRLLSDRFSAERPKGSFSTLEIQRTEQGDSAMYLCASSPGQGSSYNEQFFGPGTRLTVL.

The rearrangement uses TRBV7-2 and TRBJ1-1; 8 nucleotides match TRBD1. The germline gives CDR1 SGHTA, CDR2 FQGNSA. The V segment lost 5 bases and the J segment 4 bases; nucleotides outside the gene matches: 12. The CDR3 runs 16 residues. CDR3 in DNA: TGTGCCAGCAGCCCCGCAGGGGGCGGCCTGGGCACTGAAGCTTTCTTT. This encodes CASSPAGGGLGTEAFF.

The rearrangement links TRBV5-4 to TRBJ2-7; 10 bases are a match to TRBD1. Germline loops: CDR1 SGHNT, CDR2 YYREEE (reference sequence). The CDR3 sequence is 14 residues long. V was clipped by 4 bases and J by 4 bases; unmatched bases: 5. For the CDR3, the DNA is TGTGCCAGCAGCATCGACAGGGGGCCGTACGAGCAGTACTTC. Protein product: CASSIDRGPYEQYF.

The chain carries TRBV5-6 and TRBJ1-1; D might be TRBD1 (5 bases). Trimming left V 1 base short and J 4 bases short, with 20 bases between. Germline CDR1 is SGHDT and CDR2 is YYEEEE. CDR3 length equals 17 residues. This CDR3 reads CASSLPGWGRRSTEAFF. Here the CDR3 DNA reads TGTGCCAGCAGCTTGCCCGGCTGGGGCAGGCGAAGCACTGAAGCTTTCTTT.

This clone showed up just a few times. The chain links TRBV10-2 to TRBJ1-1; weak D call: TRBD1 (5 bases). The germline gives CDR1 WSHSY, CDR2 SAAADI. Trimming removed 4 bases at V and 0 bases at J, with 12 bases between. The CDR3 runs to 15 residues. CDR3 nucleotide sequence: TGCGCCAGCAGTGTACCGACAGTCATGAACACTGAAGCTTTCTTT. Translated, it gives CASSVPTVMNTEAFF.